This T cell receptor (beta chain) was sequenced during a study of blood T cell repertoires in COVID-19. Overall study context: The analysed material was cDNA or gDNA that came from T cells, B-cell-depleted T cells, or PBMCs.

This clone was counted once. Germline V CDR1 and CDR2: SGHVS, FNYEAQ. This CDR3 has 14 residues. Trimming shortened V by 9 bases and J by 7 bases, and 18 bases separated the two germline ends. Original analysis: Reference gene primer amplification gave nucleated cell count estimates. The table came from immunoSEQ multiplex PCR; TCRdb's copy has only in-frame clones and leaves some out. From that table come the V and J calls and clone size; the DNA was used to work out D and trimming. This sample has about 70,000 clones, with 80% to 90% found just once. The sequence was obtained from a human donor in a cohort sampled during active COVID-19. The J gene is TRBJ2-2, the V gene TRBV7-6; D perhaps matches TRBD2 (5 bases). The sample comprised peripheral blood. CDR3 residues: CASFERPEGGELFF. Here the CDR3 DNA reads TGTGCCAGTTTTGAACGACCCGAGGGCGGGGAGCTGTTTTTT.